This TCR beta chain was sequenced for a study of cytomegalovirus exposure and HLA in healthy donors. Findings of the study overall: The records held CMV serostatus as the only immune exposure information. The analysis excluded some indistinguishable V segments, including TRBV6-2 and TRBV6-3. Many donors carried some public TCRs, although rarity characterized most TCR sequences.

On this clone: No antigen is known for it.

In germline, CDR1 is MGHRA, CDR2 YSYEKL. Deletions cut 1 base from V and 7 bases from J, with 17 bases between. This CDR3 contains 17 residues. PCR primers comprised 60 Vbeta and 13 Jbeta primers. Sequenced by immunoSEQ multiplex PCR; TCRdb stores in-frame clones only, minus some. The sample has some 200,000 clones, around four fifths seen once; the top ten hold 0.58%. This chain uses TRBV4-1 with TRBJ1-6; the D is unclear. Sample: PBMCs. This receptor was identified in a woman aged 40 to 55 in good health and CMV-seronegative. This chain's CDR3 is CASSQVPAEALNSPLHF. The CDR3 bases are TGCGCCAGCAGCCAAGTTCCGGCAGAGGCCTTGAATTCACCCCTCCACTTT.